These T cell receptor beta chains were read from a single sample in a study of blood T cells in healthy people across ages. Each CDR3 protein is one row after TCRdb ran MiXCR on the 5' RACE reads. The repertoire includes hundreds of thousands of distinct CDR3 sequences, 45% to 70% of them detected once, and more than 25% sits in the top ten. Sequencing was performed on blood. The receptors here all came from a man between 40 and 49 years old in good health. CDR3s include the opening cysteine and the closing phenylalanine or tryptophan. D genes are given only for firm matches. The listing skips clone size in some rows; elsewhere it reads once, few, many or a size class.

clone size,V gene,D gene,CDR3 protein
-,TRBV7-2,-,CASSLDHRVPNYGYTF
-,TRBV24-1,-,CATSDYRDKTHRGTQYF
-,TRBV10-2,TRBD2,CASSVGLAVADEQYF
-,TRBV7-3,-,CASSPSPGGGYTF
-,TRBV7-2,-,CASSLVFSQNEQFF
-,TRBV28,-,CASSFEGTSAFF
-,TRBV20-1,TRBD2,CSARSFRLAGGRETQYF
few,TRBV7-2,TRBD2,CASSSLVSGIGRGRTYEQYF
-,TRBV29-1,TRBD2,CSVGLAGGVAQFF
-,TRBV24-1,-,CATSDLRGLSYNEQFF
-,TRBV6-6,-,CASSRAPDSGYNEQFF
-,TRBV29-1,-,CSVEYKGGYNEQFF
few,TRBV12-3/TRBV12-4,TRBD1,CASSLVSGGGYGYTF
few,TRBV12-3/TRBV12-4,-,CASRQSAKNIQYF
-,TRBV14,TRBD2,CASSQERAGLGEQYF
few,TRBV28,-,CASRGDEQYF
-,TRBV4-1,-,CASSQAPSEQFF
-,TRBV5-8,-,CASSQSRVSVGNEQFF
-,TRBV20-1,-,CSADIWGGNTQYF
many,TRBV27,-,CASSFRASRRVAGFSEQYF
-,TRBV20-1,TRBD1,CSARDPRDSLKNIQYF
few,TRBV7-9,-,CASSQWGSTDTQYF
-,TRBV15,-,CATGRDRGYEQYF
few,TRBV25-1,TRBD1,CASRRQGENSPLHF
-,TRBV4-3,-,CASSPRREIHSDTQYF
-,TRBV4-2,TRBD1,CASSQQWGRDRGSRNEQFF
-,TRBV11-2,-,CASSFPRGQGNEQYF
few,TRBV7-3,TRBD2,CASSLTGLAGGLYNEQFF
-,TRBV10-3,TRBD1,CAVDRAVGYTF
-,TRBV4-2,-,CASSQDTGDPRYF
-,TRBV10-3,-,CAISAAGMAYEQYF
-,TRBV28,TRBD1,CASRLNRDRGSYEQYF
-,TRBV28,TRBD2,CASSSSSSGSSYEQYF
few,TRBV12-3/TRBV12-4,-,CASSLRYGYTF
-,TRBV18,TRBD1,CASSLGTAVDEQYF
-,TRBV28,-,CANRSTDQGNQPQHF
-,TRBV4-3,-,CASSHTGTGYGYTF
-,TRBV5-1,-,CASSTLARTMGNEQFF
-,TRBV6-2/TRBV6-3,TRBD1,CASSQNGQGAISNQPQHF
-,TRBV3-1,-,CASSQDLGMNTEAFF
few,TRBV28,-,CASSFDSYNSPLHF
-,TRBV9,-,CASSSRGTSNQPQHF
once,TRBV6-1,-,CASSEAGGPSPQYF
-,TRBV20-1,-,CSASDPQSRYYEQYF
few,TRBV7-2,TRBD2,CASSLYSGREEQYF
-,TRBV27,-,CASSSTLFGLRTETQYF
-,TRBV13,TRBD1,CASSLGQGAGLGGYTF
-,TRBV20-1,TRBD1,CSASPLTGAQPQHF